Listed here is a single TCR beta chain. The entry originates in a study of blood T cell repertoires in COVID-19. The CDR3 loop spans 16 amino acids. The germline gives CDR1 WNHNN, CDR2 SYGVQD (reference sequence). The V and J ends lost 0 bases and 5 bases, in that order; junction bases with no gene match: 5. Method: immunoSEQ multiplex PCR; TCRdb's copy keeps in-frame clones and lacks some. The data hold about 200,000 clones, with 90% observed a single time. Sequenced material: peripheral blood. This sequence joins TRBV10-1 and TRBJ2-3; 10 nucleotides agree with TRBD1. This TCR derives from a man aged 50-60 years with acute or convalescent COVID-19. The CDR3 is CASSESRTGGLDTQYF. DNA for the CDR3: TGCGCCAGCAGTGAGTCCCGGACAGGGGGTTTAGATACGCAGTATTTT.